This entry lists 2 T cell receptor beta chains sequenced from one sample in a study of blood T cell repertoires in COVID-19. Sequenced by immunoSEQ multiplex PCR; TCRdb stores in-frame clones only, minus some. Here the sample spans 75,000 or so clones, over 80% being singletons. Specimen: peripheral blood. These receptors were obtained from an elderly woman with acute or convalescent COVID-19.

The J gene is TRBJ2-7, the V gene TRBV19; 8 positions match TRBD2. The CDR3 consists of 12 residues. Per germline, CDR1 LNHDA and CDR2 SQIVND (reference sequence). Trimming took 6 bases from V and 5 from J; bases not matched to a gene: 3. The DNA for the CDR3 is TGTGCCAGTAGGAGCGGGGGAGACGAGCAGTACTTC. Amino acids: CASRSGGDEQYF.

This chain connects TRBV6-1 to TRBJ1-5, with a tentative D call TRBD1 (6 bases). V was trimmed by 0 bases and J by 2 bases, leaving 8 bases between them. Germline CDR1 is MNHNS and CDR2 is SASEGT. This CDR3 comprises 15 residues. In DNA, the CDR3 is TGTGCCAGCAGTGAAGCGGCAGGGGGCAATCAGCCCCAGCATTTT. It translates to CASSEAAGGNQPQHF.